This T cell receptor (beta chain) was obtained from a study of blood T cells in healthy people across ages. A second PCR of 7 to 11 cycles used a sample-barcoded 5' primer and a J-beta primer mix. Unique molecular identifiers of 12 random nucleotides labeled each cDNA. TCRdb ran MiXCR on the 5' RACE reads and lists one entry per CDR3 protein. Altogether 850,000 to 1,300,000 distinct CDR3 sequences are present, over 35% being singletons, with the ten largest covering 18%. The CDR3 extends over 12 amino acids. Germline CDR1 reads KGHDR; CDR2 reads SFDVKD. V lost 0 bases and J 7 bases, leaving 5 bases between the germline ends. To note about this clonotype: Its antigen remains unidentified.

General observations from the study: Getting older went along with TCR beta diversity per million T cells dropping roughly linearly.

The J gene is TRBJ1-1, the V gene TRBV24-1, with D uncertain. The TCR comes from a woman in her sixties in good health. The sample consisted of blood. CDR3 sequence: CATSDLQGEAFF. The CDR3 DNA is TGTGCCACCAGTGATTTGCAAGGTGAAGCTTTCTTT.